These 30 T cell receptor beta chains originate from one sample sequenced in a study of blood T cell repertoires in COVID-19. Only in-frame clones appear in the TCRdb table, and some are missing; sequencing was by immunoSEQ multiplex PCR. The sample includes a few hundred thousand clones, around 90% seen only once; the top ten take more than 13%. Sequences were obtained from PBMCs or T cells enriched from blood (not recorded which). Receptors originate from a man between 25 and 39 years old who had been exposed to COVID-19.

DNA for the CDR3: TGCGCCAGCAGCCAAGGGGACAGGGCCCGGACTGAGCAGTTCTTC. Translated, it gives CASSQGDRARTEQFF. V is TRBV4-1 and J is TRBJ2-1; 9 bases are shared with TRBD1. Germline CDR1 reads MGHRA; CDR2 reads YSYEKL. Trimming cost V 1 base and J 9 bases; bases outside gene matches: 7. This CDR3 has 15 amino acids.

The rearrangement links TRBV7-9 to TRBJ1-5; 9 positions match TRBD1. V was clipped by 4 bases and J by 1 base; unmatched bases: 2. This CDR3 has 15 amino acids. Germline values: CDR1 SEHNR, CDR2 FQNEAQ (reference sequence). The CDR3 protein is CASSSQGASNQPQHF. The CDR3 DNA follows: TGTGCCAGCAGCTCACAGGGGGCGAGCAATCAGCCCCAGCATTTT.

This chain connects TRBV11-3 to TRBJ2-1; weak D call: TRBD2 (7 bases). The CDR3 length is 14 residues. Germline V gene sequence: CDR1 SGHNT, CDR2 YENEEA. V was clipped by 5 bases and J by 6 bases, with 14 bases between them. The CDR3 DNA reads TGTGCCAGCAGCGGGGAGGGGGGCCGCAATGAGCAGTTCTTC. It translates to CASSGEGGRNEQFF.

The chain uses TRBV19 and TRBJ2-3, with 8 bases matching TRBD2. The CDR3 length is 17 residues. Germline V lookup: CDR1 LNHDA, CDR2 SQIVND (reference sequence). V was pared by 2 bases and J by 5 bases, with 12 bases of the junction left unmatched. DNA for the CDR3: TGTGCCAGTAGTATAAGTTTTGGCGGGGGGAATCGAGATACGCAGTATTTT. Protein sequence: CASSISFGGGNRDTQYF. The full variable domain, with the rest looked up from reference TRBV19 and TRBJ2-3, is DGGITQSPKYLFRKEGQNVTLSCEQNLNHDAMYWYRQDPGQGLRLIYYSQIVNDFQKGDIAEGYSVSREKKESFPLTVTSAQKNPTAFYLCASSISFGGGNRDTQYFGPGTRLTVL.

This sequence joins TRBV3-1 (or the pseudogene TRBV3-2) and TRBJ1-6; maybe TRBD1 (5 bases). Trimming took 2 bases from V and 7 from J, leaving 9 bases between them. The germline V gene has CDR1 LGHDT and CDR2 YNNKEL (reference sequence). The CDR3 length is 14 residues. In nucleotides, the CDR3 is TGTGCCAGCAGCCAACCCAGGGAAAATTCACCCCTCCACTTT. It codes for CASSQPRENSPLHF.

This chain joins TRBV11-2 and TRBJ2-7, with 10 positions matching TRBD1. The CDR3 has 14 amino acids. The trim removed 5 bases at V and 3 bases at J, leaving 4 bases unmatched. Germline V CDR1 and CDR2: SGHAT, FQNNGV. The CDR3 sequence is CASSLGQGRYEQYF. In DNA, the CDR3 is TGTGCCAGCAGCCTGGGACAGGGGCGCTACGAGCAGTACTTC.

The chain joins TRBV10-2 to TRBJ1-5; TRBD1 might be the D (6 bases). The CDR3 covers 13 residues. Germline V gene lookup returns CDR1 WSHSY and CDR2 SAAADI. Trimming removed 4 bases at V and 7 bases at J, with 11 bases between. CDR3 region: CASSVGGHQPQHF. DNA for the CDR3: TGCGCCAGCAGTGTCGGGGGGCACCAGCCCCAGCATTTT.

The CDR3 DNA sequence: TGTGCCAGCTCACCATTCGGACTAGCGGGGTTAGTCCAAGAGACCCAGTACTTC. Its protein is CASSPFGLAGLVQETQYF. The chain recombines TRBV18 with TRBJ2-5; TRBD2 agrees at 12 bases. This CDR3 is built from 18 residues. V was clipped by 2 bases and J by 1 base; unmatched bases: 8. CDR1 KGHSH and CDR2 LQKENI come from the germline V gene.

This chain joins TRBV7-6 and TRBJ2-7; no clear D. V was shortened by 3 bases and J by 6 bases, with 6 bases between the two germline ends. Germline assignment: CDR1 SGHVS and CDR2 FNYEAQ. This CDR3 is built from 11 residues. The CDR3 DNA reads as TGTGCCAGCAGCTTCCAGGCCGAGCAGTACTTC. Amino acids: CASSFQAEQYF.

Here the CDR3 reads CATRREGGNSPLHF. The CDR3 nucleotides read TGTGCCACCCGGCGAGAGGGCGGTAATTCACCCCTCCACTTT. The V and J genes are TRBV6-5 and TRBJ1-6; D gene ambiguous. Trimming took off 10 bases at V and 6 bases at J, with 16 bases between the two ends. The CDR3 sequence is 14 residues long. Looked up from germline, CDR1 is MNHEY and CDR2 is SVGAGI.

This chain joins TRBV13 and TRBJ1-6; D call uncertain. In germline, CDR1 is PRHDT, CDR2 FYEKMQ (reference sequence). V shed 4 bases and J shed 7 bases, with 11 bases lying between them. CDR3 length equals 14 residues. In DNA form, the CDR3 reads TGTGCCAGCAGCTCCGGGGTCGCCAATTCACCCCTCCACTTT. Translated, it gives CASSSGVANSPLHF.

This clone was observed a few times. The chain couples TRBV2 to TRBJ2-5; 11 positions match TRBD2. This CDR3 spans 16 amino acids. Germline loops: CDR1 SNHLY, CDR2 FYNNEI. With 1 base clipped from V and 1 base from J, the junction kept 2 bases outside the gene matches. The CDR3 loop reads CASSEGLAGIQETQYF. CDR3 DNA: TGTGCCAGCAGTGAAGGACTAGCGGGGATCCAAGAGACCCAGTACTTC.

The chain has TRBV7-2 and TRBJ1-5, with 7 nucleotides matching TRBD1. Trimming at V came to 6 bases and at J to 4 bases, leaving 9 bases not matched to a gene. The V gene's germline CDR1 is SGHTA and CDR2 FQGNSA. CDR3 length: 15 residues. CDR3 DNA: TGTGCCAGCAGGCCGACAGGGAGTGGAAATCAGCCCCAGCATTTT. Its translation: CASRPTGSGNQPQHF.

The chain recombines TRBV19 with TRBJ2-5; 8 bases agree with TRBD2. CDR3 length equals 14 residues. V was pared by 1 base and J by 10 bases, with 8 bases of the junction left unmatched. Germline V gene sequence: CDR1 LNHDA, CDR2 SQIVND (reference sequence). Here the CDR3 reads CASSIVLAVYDQYF. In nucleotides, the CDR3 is TGTGCCAGTAGTATAGTACTAGCGGTGTACGACCAGTACTTC.

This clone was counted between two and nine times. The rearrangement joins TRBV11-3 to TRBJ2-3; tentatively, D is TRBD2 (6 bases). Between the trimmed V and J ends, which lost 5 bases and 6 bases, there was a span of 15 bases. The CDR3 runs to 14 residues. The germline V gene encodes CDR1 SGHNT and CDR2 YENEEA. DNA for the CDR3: TGTGCCAGCAGCCCAGGGCGGGAAACCGATACGCAGTATTTT. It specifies CASSPGRETDTQYF.

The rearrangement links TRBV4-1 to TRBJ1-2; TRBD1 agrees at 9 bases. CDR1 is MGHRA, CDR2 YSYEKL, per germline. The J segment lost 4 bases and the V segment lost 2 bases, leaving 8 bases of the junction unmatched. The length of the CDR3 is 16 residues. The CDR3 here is CASSQSGQGGFYGYTF. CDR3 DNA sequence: TGCGCCAGCAGCCAATCGGGACAGGGAGGTTTCTATGGCTACACCTTC.

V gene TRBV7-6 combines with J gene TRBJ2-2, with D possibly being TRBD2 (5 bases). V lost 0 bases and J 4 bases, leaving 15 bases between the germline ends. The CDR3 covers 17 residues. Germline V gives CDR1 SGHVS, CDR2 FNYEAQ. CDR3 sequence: CASSLATVGEGTGELFF. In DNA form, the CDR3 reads TGTGCCAGCAGCTTAGCTACGGTGGGAGAGGGCACCGGGGAGCTGTTTTTT.

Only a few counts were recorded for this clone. The CDR3 DNA sequence: TGTGCCAGCTCACCAAAAGGGGTGGAAGCCTATGGCTACACCTTC. Its translation is CASSPKGVEAYGYTF. J is TRBJ1-2 and V is TRBV18; D might be TRBD1 (5 bases). Per the germline V gene, CDR1 is KGHSH and CDR2 is LQKENI. This CDR3 region has 15 residues. Trimming removed 2 bases at V and 4 bases at J, with 14 bases between.

The CDR3 loop is CASSQTGGGADTQYF. The CDR3 DNA reads TGTGCCAGCAGCCAGACAGGGGGCGGGGCAGATACGCAGTATTTT. This chain joins TRBV2 and TRBJ2-3; 10 bases match TRBD1. V lost 6 bases and J lost 4; bases outside the gene matches: 7. Germline V gene lookup returns CDR1 SNHLY and CDR2 FYNNEI. The CDR3 contains 15 residues.

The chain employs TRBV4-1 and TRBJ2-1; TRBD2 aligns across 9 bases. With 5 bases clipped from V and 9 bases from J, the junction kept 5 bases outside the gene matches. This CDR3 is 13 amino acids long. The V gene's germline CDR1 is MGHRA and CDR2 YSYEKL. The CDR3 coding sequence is TGCGCCAGCAGCGTTCGGACTAGCGTTGAGCAGTTCTTC. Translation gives CASSVRTSVEQFF.

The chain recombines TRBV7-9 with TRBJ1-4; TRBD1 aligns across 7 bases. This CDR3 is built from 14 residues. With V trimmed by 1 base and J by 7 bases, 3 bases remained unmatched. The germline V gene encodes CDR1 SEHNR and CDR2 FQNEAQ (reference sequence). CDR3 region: CASSLVTGAEKLFF. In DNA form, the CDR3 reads TGTGCCAGCAGCTTAGTCACAGGGGCTGAAAAACTGTTTTTT.

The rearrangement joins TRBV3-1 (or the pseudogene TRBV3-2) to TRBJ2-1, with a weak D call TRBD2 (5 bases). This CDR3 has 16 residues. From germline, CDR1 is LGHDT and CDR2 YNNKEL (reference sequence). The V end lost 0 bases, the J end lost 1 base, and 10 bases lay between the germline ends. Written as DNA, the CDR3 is TGTGCCAGCAGCCAAGATAAACTAGTTTCCTACAATGAGCAGTTCTTC. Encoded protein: CASSQDKLVSYNEQFF.

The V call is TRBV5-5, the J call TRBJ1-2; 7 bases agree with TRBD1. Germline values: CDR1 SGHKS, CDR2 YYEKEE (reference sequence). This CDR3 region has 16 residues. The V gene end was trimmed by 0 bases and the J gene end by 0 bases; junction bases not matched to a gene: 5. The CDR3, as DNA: TGTGCCAGCAGCTTGGTGGGACAGAGCTCTAACTATGGCTACACCTTC. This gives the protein CASSLVGQSSNYGYTF.

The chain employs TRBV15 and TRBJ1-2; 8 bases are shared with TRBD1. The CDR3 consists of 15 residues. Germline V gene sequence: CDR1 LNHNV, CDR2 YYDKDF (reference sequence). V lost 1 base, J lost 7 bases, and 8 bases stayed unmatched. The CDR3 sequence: CATSRVVDRASGYTF. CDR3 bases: TGTGCCACCAGCAGAGTGGTGGACAGGGCCTCTGGCTACACCTTC.

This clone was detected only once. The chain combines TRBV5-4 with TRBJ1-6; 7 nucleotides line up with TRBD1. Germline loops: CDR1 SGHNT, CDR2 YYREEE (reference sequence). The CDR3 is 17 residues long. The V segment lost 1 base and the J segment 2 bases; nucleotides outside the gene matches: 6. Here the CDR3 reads CASSLLQGNTYNSPLHF. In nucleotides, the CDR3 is TGTGCCAGCAGCTTGTTACAGGGGAACACCTATAATTCACCCCTCCACTTT.

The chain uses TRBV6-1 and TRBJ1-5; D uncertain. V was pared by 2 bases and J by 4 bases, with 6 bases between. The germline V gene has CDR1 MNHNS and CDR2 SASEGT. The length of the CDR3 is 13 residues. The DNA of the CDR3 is TGTGCCAGCAGTGAATTAGAGAATCAGCCCCAGCATTTT. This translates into CASSELENQPQHF.

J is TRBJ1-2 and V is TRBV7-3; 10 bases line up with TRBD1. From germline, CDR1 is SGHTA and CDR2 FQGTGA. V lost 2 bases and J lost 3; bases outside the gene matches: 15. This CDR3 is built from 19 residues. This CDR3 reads CASSLSVKRDRGVDYGYTF. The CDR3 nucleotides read TGTGCCAGCAGCTTATCGGTTAAGAGGGACAGGGGAGTCGACTATGGCTACACCTTC.

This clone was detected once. The CDR3 region is CASSNRRDFSGNTIYF. CDR3 DNA: TGTGCCAGTAGTAACCGACGGGACTTCTCTGGAAACACCATATATTTT. The rearrangement joins TRBV19 to TRBJ1-3; weak D call: TRBD1 (5 bases). The V and J ends lost 4 bases and 0 bases respectively, with 13 bases between them. The germline gives CDR1 LNHDA, CDR2 SQIVND (reference sequence). This CDR3 is 16 amino acids long. The variable domain in full, with the rest retrieved from reference TRBV19 and TRBJ1-3, is DGGITQSPKYLFRKEGQNVTLSCEQNLNHDAMYWYRQDPGQGLRLIYYSQIVNDFQKGDIAEGYSVSREKKESFPLTVTSAQKNPTAFYLCASSNRRDFSGNTIYFGEGSWLTVV.

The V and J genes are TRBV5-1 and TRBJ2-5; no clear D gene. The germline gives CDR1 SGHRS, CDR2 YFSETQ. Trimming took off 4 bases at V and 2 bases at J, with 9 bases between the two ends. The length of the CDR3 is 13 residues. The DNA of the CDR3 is TGCGCCAGCAGCCGGGTCATGCAAGAGACCCAGTACTTC. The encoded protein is CASSRVMQETQYF.

CDR3 amino acids: CAWSNSHAVVPQHF. The CDR3 nucleotides are TGTGCCTGGAGTAATTCACACGCTGTGGTGCCCCAGCATTTT. The chain joins TRBV30 to TRBJ1-5; no clear D gene. Trimming removed 2 bases from V and 9 bases from J, with 17 bases in between. In germline, CDR1 is GTSNPN, CDR2 SVGIG (reference sequence). The CDR3 spans 14 residues.